This T cell receptor (beta chain) was sequenced during a study of CD8+ T cells in alopecia areata. A remark on this clone: Its cognate antigen is unknown.

The treatment: oral pan-JAK inhibitor, 5-10 mg twice daily. Sorting of CD4+ and CD8+ T cells was performed on PBMCs. Study-wide results and limits: Mice showed TCR sharing more clearly than patients did, possibly owing to HLA.

Germline assignment: CDR1 SGHDN and CDR2 FVKESK. V shed 2 bases and J shed 2 bases, with 9 bases lying between them. This CDR3 is built from 14 residues. Following RNA extraction, reverse transcription yielded cDNA that acted as the sequencing template. Measured with immunoSEQ multiplex PCR; TCRdb has only the in-frame clones, and not every one. The sample consists of 190,000 or so clones, roughly 64% of them appearing once. Material: CD8+ T cells sorted from blood, obtained at week 24, from a patient treated with tofacitinib. The chain uses TRBV14 and TRBJ1-2; D uncertain. This TCR derives from a human donor with alopecia areata. The CDR3 sequence: CASSQMPSNYGYTF. The DNA of the CDR3 is TGTGCCAGCAGCCAAATGCCGTCAAACTATGGCTACACCTTC.